Listed here are 21 T cell receptor beta chains from one sample, sequenced in a study of T cell responses to AZD1222 COVID-19 vaccine. TCRdb's copy holds only in-frame clones and misses some; the assay was immunoSEQ multiplex PCR. The sample consists of around 140,000 clones, roughly 86% of them appearing once. The source material was peripheral blood, sampled 28 days after the second dose of the MenACWY control vaccine. These receptors all stem from an adult who received the MenACWY meningococcal vaccine as a control.

The chain links TRBV10-3 to TRBJ2-6; tentative D call: TRBD1 (7 bases). This CDR3 contains 17 residues. V was pared by 4 bases and J by 0 bases, with 13 bases between. Germline values: CDR1 ENHRY, CDR2 SYGVKD. CDR3 loop: CAISAGDSSSGANVLTF. CDR3 DNA sequence: TGTGCCATCAGTGCGGGGGACAGTAGCTCTGGGGCCAACGTCCTGACTTTC.

This clone appeared a few times. The J gene is TRBJ2-2, the V gene TRBV4-3; perhaps D is TRBD1 or TRBD2 (5 bases each). Germline loops: CDR1 LGHNA, CDR2 YSLEER. V was trimmed by 3 bases and J by 3 bases, leaving 14 bases between them. CDR3 length: 16 residues. Here the CDR3 DNA reads TGCGCCAGCAGCCAGGCCACCGGGACGCACACCGGGGAGCTGTTTTTT. Amino acid sequence: CASSQATGTHTGELFF.

The CDR3 DNA reads TGTGCCAGCAGCGTACTAGCGGGGGTACAAGAGACCCAGTACTTC. Translation: CASSVLAGVQETQYF. The chain combines TRBV9 with TRBJ2-5, with 10 bases matching TRBD2. V lost 1 base and J lost 2; bases outside the gene matches: 2. The CDR3 runs to 15 residues. Looked up from germline, CDR1 is SGDLS and CDR2 is YYNGEE. The full variable domain, in which reference TRBV9 and TRBJ2-5 provide the parts outside the CDR3, is DSGVTQTPKHLITATGQRVTLRCSPRSGDLSVYWYQQSLDQGLQFLIQYYNGEERAKGNILERFSAQQFPDLHSELNLSSLELGDSALYFCASSVLAGVQETQYFGPGTRLLVL.

This chain links TRBV14 with TRBJ2-5; D gene uncertain. Trimming stripped 4 bases from V and 0 bases from J, with 9 bases between. The CDR3 is made up of 14 amino acids. Germline assignment: CDR1 SGHDN and CDR2 FVKESK. CDR3 DNA: TGTGCCAGCAGCCGTGGCGTGTACCAAGAGACCCAGTACTTC. Its protein is CASSRGVYQETQYF.

This sequence joins TRBV19 and TRBJ1-2; D call uncertain. Germline V CDR1 and CDR2: LNHDA, SQIVND (reference sequence). The CDR3 loop spans 15 amino acids. V was shortened by 4 bases and J by 0 bases, with 12 bases between the two germline ends. The CDR3, as DNA: TGTGCCAGTAGTACAGCACCCACCGCTAACTATGGCTACACCTTC. Residues: CASSTAPTANYGYTF.

The rearrangement joins TRBV5-4 to TRBJ2-3; 7 bases agree with TRBD2. This CDR3 spans 15 amino acids. J gave up 2 bases and V 4 bases, and 7 bases lay outside the gene matches. Germline V gene lookup returns CDR1 SGHNT and CDR2 YYREEE (reference sequence). The CDR3 sequence is CASSLGGLNTDTQYF. In nucleotides, the CDR3 is TGTGCCAGCAGCCTGGGAGGGTTAAACACAGATACGCAGTATTTT.

The table lists this clone with a count of one. The chain has TRBV16 and TRBJ2-3; 10 nucleotides agree with TRBD1. CDR3 length: 16 amino acids. CDR1 is KGHSY, CDR2 FQNENV, per germline. V lost 2 bases to trimming and J lost 5 bases; unmatched junction nucleotides: 7. This chain's CDR3 is CASSQAGTGDRDTQYF. The CDR3, as DNA: TGTGCCAGCAGCCAAGCCGGGACAGGGGACAGAGATACGCAGTATTTT. Combining the CDR3 with reference TRBV16 and TRBJ2-3 gives the whole variable domain GEEVAQTPKHLVRGEGQKAKLYCAPIKGHSYVFWYQQVLKNEFKFLISFQNENVFDETGMPKERFSAKCLPNSPCSLEIQATKLEDSAVYFCASSQAGTGDRDTQYFGPGTRLTVL.

Concerning this clone: Different DNA sequences within this sample yield the same CDR3. This chain connects TRBV18 to TRBJ1-2, with unresolved D. Trimming removed 3 bases at V and 2 bases at J, with 7 bases between. CDR3 size: 13 residues. In germline, CDR1 is KGHSH, CDR2 LQKENI. The chain's CDR3 is CASSPDGNYGYTF. The CDR3 DNA reads as TGTGCCAGCTCACCGGACGGAAACTATGGCTACACCTTC.

V and J are TRBV27 and TRBJ2-1, with 7 bases that match TRBD1. This CDR3 contains 15 residues. Looked up from germline, CDR1 is MNHEY and CDR2 is SMNVEV (reference sequence). V lost 4 bases to trimming and J lost 6 bases; unmatched junction nucleotides: 9. In nucleotides, the CDR3 is TGTGCCAGCAGTTCTTGGGACAGATCGGCCAATGAGCAGTTCTTC. It is translated as CASSSWDRSANEQFF.

This clone was detected once. The genes are TRBV29-1 and TRBJ1-3; D remains unclear. CDR1 and CDR2 from the germline V gene are SQVTM and ANQGSEA. The CDR3 loop spans 16 amino acids. V dropped 0 bases and J dropped 0 bases, with 12 bases sitting between them. CDR3 DNA: TGCAGCGTTGAAGAAGGGCAGGATAGCTCTGGAAACACCATATATTTT. Translating it yields CSVEEGQDSSGNTIYF.

V is TRBV9 and J is TRBJ2-1; D might be TRBD1 or TRBD2, each matching 5 bases. This CDR3 has 15 amino acids. Germline lookup yields CDR1 SGDLS and CDR2 YYNGEE. V was trimmed by 1 base and J by 5 bases, leaving 13 bases between them. Here the CDR3 DNA reads TGTGCCAGCAGCGTAATGGGACCGGAGAACAATGAGCAGTTCTTC. As protein: CASSVMGPENNEQFF. The full variable domain, its missing parts supplied by reference TRBV9 and TRBJ2-1, is DSGVTQTPKHLITATGQRVTLRCSPRSGDLSVYWYQQSLDQGLQFLIQYYNGEERAKGNILERFSAQQFPDLHSELNLSSLELGDSALYFCASSVMGPENNEQFFGPGTRLTVL.

This chain connects TRBV7-9 to TRBJ1-1, with D perhaps TRBD1 (5 bases). V lost 4 bases and J 11 bases, leaving 17 bases between the germline ends. CDR1 and CDR2 (germline): SEHNR, FQNEAQ (reference sequence). The CDR3 is made up of 13 amino acids. CDR3 in amino acids: CASSWRGSQVAFF. As DNA, the CDR3 is TGTGCCAGCAGCTGGCGGGGCAGTCAGGTGGCTTTCTTT.

The chain employs TRBV2 and TRBJ1-2; maybe TRBD1 (5 bases). CDR1 is SNHLY and CDR2 is FYNNEI in the germline V gene. The V end lost 7 bases, the J end lost 1 base, and 10 bases lay between the germline ends. The CDR3 length is 13 residues. The CDR3 spells CASNRNGNYGYTF. The CDR3 DNA sequence: TGTGCCAGCAACAGGAATGGTAACTATGGCTACACCTTC.

The chain uses TRBV3-1 (or the pseudogene TRBV3-2) and TRBJ2-5; D might be TRBD2 (6 bases). This CDR3 comprises 16 residues. V gave up 1 base and J gave up 0 bases, with 12 bases separating them. The germline gives CDR1 LGHDT, CDR2 YNNKEL (reference sequence). The CDR3 spells CASSQGGGANQETQYF. The DNA for the CDR3 is TGTGCCAGCAGCCAAGGAGGCGGGGCGAACCAAGAGACCCAGTACTTC.

The chain recombines TRBV3-1 (or the pseudogene TRBV3-2) with TRBJ1-2; possible D gene TRBD1, 6 bases. CDR3 length: 15 residues. The germline V gene has CDR1 LGHDT and CDR2 YNNKEL (reference sequence). Deletions cut 2 bases from V and 4 bases from J, with 14 bases between. This CDR3 is CASSQRGGQLYGYTF. Written as DNA, the CDR3 is TGTGCCAGCAGCCAAAGGGGGGGTCAGCTCTATGGCTACACCTTC.

The rearrangement uses TRBV15 and TRBJ2-3; TRBD2 is a possible D gene (6 bases). Trimming stripped 3 bases from V and 10 bases from J, with 11 bases between. The CDR3 covers 12 residues. Germline V gives CDR1 LNHNV, CDR2 YYDKDF (reference sequence). The CDR3 bases are TGTGCCACCAGCAGGAACGGGGGAGCGCAGTATTTT. It codes for CATSRNGGAQYF.

The chain couples TRBV7-2 to TRBJ1-4, with D possibly being TRBD1 (5 bases). The CDR3 is made up of 17 amino acids. Deletions cut 2 bases from V and 5 bases from J, with 18 bases between. Germline-derived CDR1 and CDR2 are SGHTA and FQGNSA. The CDR3 reads CASSLLGNQGGNEKLFF. As DNA, the CDR3 is TGTGCCAGCAGCTTACTAGGGAACCAGGGAGGGAATGAAAAACTGTTTTTT.

This chain uses TRBV4-2 with TRBJ2-7, with D perhaps matching TRBD1 (6 bases). Germline loops: CDR1 LGHNA, CDR2 YNFKEQ. The CDR3 is made up of 13 amino acids. V was cut by 0 bases and J by 7 bases, with 10 bases left in between. The CDR3 nucleotides read TGTGCCAGCAGCCAAGAGGGGGCTGGAGAGCAGTACTTC. Its protein is CASSQEGAGEQYF.

V gene TRBV15 combines with J gene TRBJ1-4; the D is unclear. Between the trimmed V and J ends, which lost 0 bases and 6 bases, there was a span of 2 bases. The CDR3 loop spans 12 amino acids. Germline V lookup: CDR1 LNHNV, CDR2 YYDKDF (reference sequence). CDR3 coding DNA: TGTGCCACCAGCAGAGATCATGAAAAACTGTTTTTT. It is translated as CATSRDHEKLFF.

V and J are TRBV11-3 and TRBJ2-3; the D is unclear. The CDR3 loop spans 13 amino acids. V was shortened by 6 bases and J by 2 bases, with 9 bases between the two germline ends. Per the germline V gene, CDR1 is SGHNT and CDR2 is YENEEA. CDR3 protein: CASSLEITDTQYF. CDR3 bases: TGTGCCAGCAGTTTGGAGATCACAGATACGCAGTATTTT.

The chain couples TRBV2 to TRBJ1-1; D not certain. Between the trimmed V and J ends, which lost 6 bases and 1 base, there was a span of 9 bases. Germline V lookup: CDR1 SNHLY, CDR2 FYNNEI. The CDR3 length is 13 residues. CDR3 DNA: TGTGCCAGCAGGTACGAATCGAACACTGAAGCTTTCTTT. Translation gives CASRYESNTEAFF.